These 20 T cell receptor beta chains were sequenced from one sample in a study of T cell responses to AZD1222 COVID-19 vaccine (TCRdb year 2021). Library construction relied on the immunoSEQ multiplex PCR assay. What TCRdb holds here is the immuneACCESS table cut down to in-frame rearrangements. Part of the clones is not present; checked against another copy, under half of the missing clones reflect an unresolved V gene, and the others are unexplained. Recorded for this sample are some 150,000 clones; over 75% of them occurred a single time. The top ten clones comprise roughly 5.4% of the sample. In light of the paper, this sample's time point label describes: about 28 days (+/-7) after the second vaccine dose. In the paper's terms, the treatment or condition label means: meningococcal conjugate vaccine given as trial control. The material was peripheral blood, obtained 28 days after the second dose of the MenACWY control vaccine. Every receptor here comes from an adult who received the MenACWY meningococcal vaccine as a control.

The chain links TRBV18 to TRBJ1-1; no reliable D call. Trimming took 4 bases from V and 1 from J, leaving 7 bases between them. The CDR3 totals 13 residues. Germline lookup yields CDR1 KGHSH and CDR2 LQKENI. The CDR3 nucleotides read TGTGCCAGCTCACAAAGGGAGAACACTGAAGCTTTCTTT. It encodes CASSQRENTEAFF.

CDR3 DNA: TGTGCCAGCAGTTACACTACAGGGCTCTATAACTATGGCTACACCTTC. Protein sequence: CASSYTTGLYNYGYTF. This rearrangement joins TRBV6-5 to TRBJ1-2; a weak D match, TRBD1 (6 bases). The CDR3 is 16 residues long. The germline V gene has CDR1 MNHEY and CDR2 SVGAGI. Deletions cut 2 bases from V and 1 base from J, with 14 bases between.

In this sample, this clone turned up once. This chain links TRBV9 with TRBJ1-2; D gene ambiguous. Trimming shortened V by 0 bases and J by 1 base, and 7 bases separated the two germline ends. The CDR3 covers 14 residues. Germline CDR1 reads SGDLS; CDR2 reads YYNGEE. CDR3 nucleotide sequence: TGTGCCAGCAGCGTAGCTGGCAATAACTATGGCTACACCTTC. It codes for CASSVAGNNYGYTF. The full variable domain, completed using reference TRBV9 and TRBJ1-2, is DSGVTQTPKHLITATGQRVTLRCSPRSGDLSVYWYQQSLDQGLQFLIQYYNGEERAKGNILERFSAQQFPDLHSELNLSSLELGDSALYFCASSVAGNNYGYTFGSGTRLTVV.

V is TRBV5-1 and J is TRBJ1-4; 10 bases agree with TRBD1. CDR1 SGHRS and CDR2 YFSETQ come from the germline V gene. V shed 2 bases, J shed 8 bases, and the junction held 6 bases outside the gene matches. This CDR3 contains 15 residues. CDR3 amino acids: CASSLTGQGLEKLFF. DNA of the CDR3: TGCGCCAGCAGCTTAACGGGACAGGGGTTGGAAAAACTGTTTTTT.

CDR3 sequence (DNA): TGTGCCAGCAGCCTCGGGACACATATTAGCAATCAGCCCCAGCATTTT. Its translation: CASSLGTHISNQPQHF. V gene TRBV7-8 combines with J gene TRBJ1-5; TRBD1 might be the D (6 bases). The V gene's germline CDR1 is SGHVS and CDR2 FQNEAQ. V lost 5 bases and J 0 bases, leaving 14 bases between the germline ends. This CDR3 region has 16 residues. The complete variable domain, with remaining parts taken from reference TRBV7-8 and TRBJ1-5, reads GAGVSQSPRYKVAKRGQDVALRCDPISGHVSLFWYQQALGQGPEFLTYFQNEAQLDKSGLPSDRFFAERPEGSVSTLKIQRTQQEDSAVYLCASSLGTHISNQPQHFGDGTRLSIL.

V gene TRBV3-1 (or the pseudogene TRBV3-2) combines with J gene TRBJ2-5, with 11 nucleotides matching TRBD2. Germline CDR1 LGHDT, CDR2 YNNKEL (reference sequence). The V gene end was trimmed by 8 bases and the J gene end by 5 bases; junction bases not matched to a gene: 16. This CDR3 contains 17 residues. The CDR3 DNA reads as TGTGCCAGCTCCGCGCTGGGACTAGCGGTCCGGTGGGAGACCCAGTACTTC. Translated: CASSALGLAVRWETQYF.

The rearrangement uses TRBV11-3 and TRBJ2-7; 8 nucleotides agree with TRBD2. V shed 7 bases and J 2 bases; nucleotides not matched to a gene: 10. Germline-derived CDR1 and CDR2 are SGHNT and YENEEA. CDR3 length: 15 amino acids. The CDR3 reads CASTRGGKHAYEQYF. CDR3 in DNA: TGTGCCAGCACCCGCGGGGGGAAACATGCCTACGAGCAGTACTTC.

This clone was observed a handful of times. The sample carries other DNA sequences with the same CDR3. The rearrangement uses TRBV18 and TRBJ1-1; D is perhaps TRBD1 (5 bases). Looked up from germline, CDR1 is KGHSH and CDR2 is LQKENI. The length of the CDR3 is 14 residues. Between the trimmed V and J ends, which lost 3 bases and 0 bases, there was a span of 8 bases. CDR3 in DNA: TGTGCCAGCTCACCGCCAGGGCTGAACACTGAAGCTTTCTTT. Residues: CASSPPGLNTEAFF.

CDR3 sequence: CASRVGVSTDTQYF. The CDR3 nucleotides are TGTGCCAGCAGGGTCGGAGTTAGCACAGATACGCAGTATTTT. The chain links TRBV7-9 to TRBJ2-3; no clear D gene. Germline lookup yields CDR1 SEHNR and CDR2 FQNEAQ (reference sequence). The CDR3 runs to 14 residues. V lost 6 bases and J lost 0, with 10 bases in between.

A note on this clone: One end of the junction varies from germline; a read error may be responsible. This chain uses TRBV7-7 with TRBJ2-5; 11 nucleotides align to TRBD2. Looked up from germline, CDR1 is SSHAT and CDR2 is FNYEAQ (reference sequence). This CDR3 is 17 amino acids long. CDR3 sequence reads: CASSWGVAGGPGETQYF. CDR3 bases: TGTGCTAGCAGCTGGGGTGTAGCGGGAGGGCCTGGGGAGACCCAGTACTTC.

This clone showed up just once. The CDR3 DNA sequence: TGCGCCAGCAGCCAAGGGACAACTACCTACGAGCAGTACTTC. This gives the protein CASSQGTTTYEQYF. This chain joins TRBV4-1 and TRBJ2-7, with D possibly being TRBD1 (5 bases). V lost 1 base, J lost 2 bases, and 9 bases lay in between. The germline V gene has CDR1 MGHRA and CDR2 YSYEKL. This CDR3 region has 14 residues.

In DNA, the CDR3 is TGTGCCAGCAGCCCTAACGGGGGGGAGACCCAGTACTTC. Its protein product is CASSPNGGETQYF. The chain employs TRBV11-3 and TRBJ2-5; TRBD2 matches at 7 bases. CDR3 length: 13 amino acids. Trimming took 5 bases from V and 5 from J; bases not matched to a gene: 5. In germline, CDR1 is SGHNT, CDR2 YENEEA. The whole variable domain, remainder taken from reference TRBV11-3 and TRBJ2-5, is EAGVVQSPRYKIIEKKQPVAFWCNPISGHNTLYWYLQNLGQGPELLIRYENEEAVDDSQLPKDRFSAERLKGVDSTLKIQPAELGDSAVYLCASSPNGGETQYFGPGTRLLVL.

The chain uses TRBV28 and TRBJ2-7, with TRBD1 as a possible D gene (6 bases). Trimming removed 2 bases at V and 5 bases at J, with 10 bases between. Germline V gives CDR1 MDHEN, CDR2 SYDVKM. This CDR3 is 13 amino acids long. Here the CDR3 reads CASSLAGADEQYF. The CDR3 bases are TGTGCCAGCAGTTTAGCAGGGGCAGACGAGCAGTACTTC. Full variable domain (missing parts from reference TRBV28 and TRBJ2-7): DVKVTQSSRYLVKRTGEKVFLECVQDMDHENMFWYRQDPGLGLRLIYFSYDVKMKEKGDIPEGYSVSREKKERFSLILESASTNQTSMYLCASSLAGADEQYFGPGTRLTVT.

V usage is TRBV21-1 and J usage is TRBJ2-5; TRBD1 is the table's D call, not checked against the DNA. TRBV21-1 is classified as a pseudogene. CDR3 length: 17 amino acids. For the CDR3, the DNA is TGTGCCAGCAGCAAGAGGACGGGACAGAGGGTCCGGGAGACCCAGTACTTC. Translated, it gives CASSKRTGQRVRETQYF.

This clone appeared once. This sequence joins TRBV6-5 and TRBJ2-5; 7 bases map to TRBD2. V lost 8 bases, J lost 4 bases, and 7 bases stayed unmatched. This CDR3 is built from 13 residues. Germline CDR1 is MNHEY and CDR2 is SVGAGI. The CDR3 reads CASAGLVVETQYF. CDR3 in DNA: TGTGCCAGCGCCGGACTAGTAGTAGAGACCCAGTACTTC.

The sample holds one count of this clone. The chain joins TRBV10-3 to TRBJ1-2; the match to TRBD1 covers 8 bases. CDR1 is ENHRY and CDR2 is SYGVKD in the germline V gene. J lost 3 bases, V lost 6 bases, and 6 bases had no gene match. The CDR3 is 14 amino acids. CDR3 coding DNA: TGTGCCATCAGCCCCCAGGGGGCCCACTATGGCTACACCTTC. Translated: CAISPQGAHYGYTF.

The chain recombines TRBV30 with TRBJ1-1; D is perhaps TRBD1 (6 bases). The ends were cut back, 3 bases at V and 9 bases at J, with 17 bases in the middle. Looked up from germline, CDR1 is GTSNPN and CDR2 is SVGIG (reference sequence). This CDR3 region has 13 residues. The CDR3 reads CAWSPNFRDKAFF. CDR3 DNA sequence: TGTGCCTGGAGCCCGAACTTCCGGGACAAAGCTTTCTTT.

The CDR3 nucleotides read TGTGCCAGCAGTAGAAGCGGGAGTGGGAATGAGCAGTTCTTC. Translated, it gives CASSRSGSGNEQFF. The gene calls are TRBV6-2 or TRBV6-3 and TRBJ2-1; TRBD2 aligns across 8 bases. The V gene end was trimmed by 5 bases and the J gene end by 7 bases; junction bases not matched to a gene: 7. The germline V gene encodes CDR1 MNHEY and CDR2 SVGEGT. This CDR3 region has 14 residues.

This clone was recorded once. CDR3 loop: CASSPRTGNGYTF. CDR3 nucleotide sequence: TGTGCCAGCAGTCCCCGGACGGGAAATGGCTACACCTTC. This sequence joins TRBV7-8 and TRBJ1-2; D gene uncertain. V dropped 6 bases and J dropped 6 bases, with 14 bases sitting between them. Germline values: CDR1 SGHVS, CDR2 FQNEAQ. This CDR3 region has 13 residues.

This chain joins TRBV11-3 and TRBJ2-7; 8 bases match TRBD2. Losses at the gene ends were 0 bases for V and 5 bases for J; bases not matched to a gene: 9. Germline V gene sequence: CDR1 SGHNT, CDR2 YENEEA. CDR3 length: 16 residues. The CDR3 loop is CASSLEGSGGPDEQYF. Written as DNA, the CDR3 is TGTGCCAGCAGCTTAGAAGGGTCGGGAGGGCCGGACGAGCAGTACTTC. The full variable domain, in which reference TRBV11-3 and TRBJ2-7 provide the parts outside the CDR3, is EAGVVQSPRYKIIEKKQPVAFWCNPISGHNTLYWYLQNLGQGPELLIRYENEEAVDDSQLPKDRFSAERLKGVDSTLKIQPAELGDSAVYLCASSLEGSGGPDEQYFGPGTRLTVT.